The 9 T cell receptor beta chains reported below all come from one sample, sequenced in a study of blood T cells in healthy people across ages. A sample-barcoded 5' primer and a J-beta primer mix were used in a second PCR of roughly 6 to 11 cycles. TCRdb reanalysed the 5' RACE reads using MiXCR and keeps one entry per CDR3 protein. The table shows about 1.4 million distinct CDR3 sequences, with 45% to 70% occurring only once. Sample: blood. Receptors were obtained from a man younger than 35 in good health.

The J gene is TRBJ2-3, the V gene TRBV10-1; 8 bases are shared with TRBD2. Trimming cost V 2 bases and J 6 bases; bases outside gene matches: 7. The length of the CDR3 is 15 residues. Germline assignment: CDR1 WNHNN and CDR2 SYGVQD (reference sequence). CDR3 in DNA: TGCGCCAGCAGTGAGGACCGGGAGGGAACGGATACGCAGTATTTT. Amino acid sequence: CASSEDREGTDTQYF.

The DNA of the CDR3 is TGCAGTGCACCACTAGCGGGAGTCGTAAGAGATACGCAGTATTTT. This codes for CSAPLAGVVRDTQYF. The chain uses TRBV20-1 and TRBJ2-3; 11 bases are a match to TRBD2. The CDR3 totals 15 residues. Germline CDR1 and CDR2: DFQATT and SNEGSKA (reference sequence). J gave up 5 bases and V 6 bases, and 10 bases lay outside the gene matches.

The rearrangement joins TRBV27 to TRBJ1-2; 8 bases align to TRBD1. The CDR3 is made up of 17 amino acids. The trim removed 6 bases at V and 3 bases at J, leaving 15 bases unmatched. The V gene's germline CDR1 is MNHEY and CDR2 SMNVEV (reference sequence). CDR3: CASSSKTGARIDYGYTF. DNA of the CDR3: TGTGCCAGCAGCTCAAAGACAGGGGCTCGGATTGACTATGGCTACACCTTC.

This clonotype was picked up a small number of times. CDR3 nucleotides: TGTGCCAGCAGCCAAGATGCGTACAGCGTTGGGGCCAACGTCCTGACTTTC. It translates to CASSQDAYSVGANVLTF. The chain is built from TRBV4-2 and TRBJ2-6; D unresolved. The CDR3 sequence is 17 residues long. V gave up 0 bases and J gave up 3 bases, with 12 bases separating them. CDR1 LGHNA and CDR2 YNFKEQ come from the germline V gene.

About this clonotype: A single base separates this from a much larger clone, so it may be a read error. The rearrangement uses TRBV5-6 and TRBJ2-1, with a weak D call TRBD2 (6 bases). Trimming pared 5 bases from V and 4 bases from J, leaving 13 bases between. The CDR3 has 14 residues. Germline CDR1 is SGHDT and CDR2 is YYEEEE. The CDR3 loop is CASRGGEGYNEQFF. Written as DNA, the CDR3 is TGTGCCAGCAGGGGCGGGGAAGGTTACAATGAGCAGTTCTTC.

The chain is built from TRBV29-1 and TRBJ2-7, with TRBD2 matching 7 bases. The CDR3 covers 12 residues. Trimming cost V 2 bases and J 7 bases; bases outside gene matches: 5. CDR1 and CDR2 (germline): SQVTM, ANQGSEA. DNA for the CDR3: TGCAGCGTTGAAACGGGACTACGGGAGCAGTACTTC. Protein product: CSVETGLREQYF.

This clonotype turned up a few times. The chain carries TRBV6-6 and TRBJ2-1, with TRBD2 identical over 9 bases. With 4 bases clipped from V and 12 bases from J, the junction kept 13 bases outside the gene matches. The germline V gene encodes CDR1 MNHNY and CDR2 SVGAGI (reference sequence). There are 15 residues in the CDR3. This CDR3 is CASSSTGTSPVRQFF. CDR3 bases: TGTGCCAGCAGTTCAACCGGGACTAGCCCCGTCAGGCAGTTCTTC.

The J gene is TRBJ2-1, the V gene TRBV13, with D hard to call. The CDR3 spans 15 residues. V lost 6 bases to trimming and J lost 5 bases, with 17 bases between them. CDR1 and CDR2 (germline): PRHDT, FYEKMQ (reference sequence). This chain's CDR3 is CASRPYGYRDNEQFF. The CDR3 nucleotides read TGTGCCAGCAGACCTTATGGATACAGAGACAATGAGCAGTTCTTC.

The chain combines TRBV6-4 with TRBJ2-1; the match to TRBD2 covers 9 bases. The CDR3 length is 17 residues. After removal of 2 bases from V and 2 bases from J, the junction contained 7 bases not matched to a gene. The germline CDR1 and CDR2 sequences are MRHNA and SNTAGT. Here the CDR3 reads CASSDRASGITYNEQFF. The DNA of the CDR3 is TGTGCCAGCAGTGACCGGGCTAGCGGGATAACCTACAATGAGCAGTTCTTC.